A single sample is the source of the 7 T cell receptor beta chains below, sequenced in a study of T cell responses to AZD1222 COVID-19 vaccine. Clones were read by immunoSEQ multiplex PCR, and TCRdb kept only the in-frame ones, dropping some. The sample records around 95,000 clones, approximately 90% being singletons. The source was peripheral blood, collected on day 0 of AZD1222 vaccination. These receptors all come from an adult in good health.

This rearrangement joins TRBV5-1 to TRBJ2-5, with 15 positions matching TRBD2. CDR1 and CDR2 (germline): SGHRS, YFSETQ. The ends lost 1 base at V and 4 bases at J; junction bases unmatched: 14. The CDR3 spans 20 residues. The CDR3 DNA reads as TGCGCCAGCAGCTTGTGGATCGGGGCCGGACTAGCGGGAGGGCTAGAGACCCAGTACTTC. It encodes CASSLWIGAGLAGGLETQYF. The full variable domain, with the rest looked up from reference TRBV5-1 and TRBJ2-5, is KAGVTQTPRYLIKTRGQQVTLSCSPISGHRSVSWYQQTPGQGLQFLFEYFSETQRNKGNFPGRFSGRQFSNSRSEMNVSTLELGDSALYLCASSLWIGAGLAGGLETQYFGPGTRLLVL.

This rearrangement joins TRBV2 to TRBJ1-1, with D uncertain. V lost 4 bases and J 0 bases, leaving 3 bases between the germline ends. CDR3 length equals 12 residues. Germline V gives CDR1 SNHLY, CDR2 FYNNEI. The CDR3 loop is CASSVLNTEAFF. In DNA form, the CDR3 reads TGTGCCAGCAGTGTCTTGAACACTGAAGCTTTCTTT.

This chain connects TRBV5-1 to TRBJ1-1; a possible D gene is TRBD1 (5 bases). CDR3 length: 15 amino acids. Germline V gene data show CDR1 as SGHRS and CDR2 as YFSETQ. V dropped 0 bases and J dropped 1 base, with 10 bases sitting between them. CDR3 residues: CASSLAIQGNTEAFF. DNA for the CDR3: TGCGCCAGCAGCTTGGCCATCCAGGGGAACACTGAAGCTTTCTTT.

The chain is built from TRBV5-8 and TRBJ1-5; 7 bases fit TRBD1. Looked up from germline, CDR1 is SGHTS and CDR2 is YDEGEE. The J segment lost 0 bases and the V segment lost 4 bases, leaving 7 bases of the junction unmatched. The CDR3 has 16 residues. CDR3 protein: CASSLGTDFSNQPQHF. In DNA form, the CDR3 reads TGTGCCAGCAGCCTCGGGACAGACTTTAGCAATCAGCCCCAGCATTTT.

The CDR3 DNA reads TGTGCCAGCACAACAGGGTCGCCAGGAAACACCATATATTTT. Translated, it gives CASTTGSPGNTIYF. The genes are TRBV6-5 and TRBJ1-3, with D possibly TRBD1 on 6 matching bases. V was pared by 7 bases and J by 4 bases, with 14 bases between. Germline-derived CDR1 and CDR2 are MNHEY and SVGAGI. CDR3 length equals 14 residues.

The chain has TRBV6-6 and TRBJ1-1, with a possible D match to TRBD1 (5 bases). Germline values: CDR1 MNHNY, CDR2 SVGAGI (reference sequence). V was clipped by 4 bases and J by 0 bases, with 9 bases between them. The CDR3 runs 14 residues. DNA of the CDR3: TGTGCCAGCAGTTGGCCAGGGATGAACACTGAAGCTTTCTTT. Residues: CASSWPGMNTEAFF.

This chain links TRBV3-1 (or the pseudogene TRBV3-2) with TRBJ1-5, with D perhaps TRBD1 (5 bases). Germline CDR1 reads LGHDT; CDR2 reads YNNKEL (reference sequence). This CDR3 region has 14 residues. Trimming removed 2 bases from V and 4 bases from J, with 9 bases in between. The CDR3 sequence is CASSQSGVNQPQHF. In nucleotides, the CDR3 is TGTGCCAGCAGCCAATCGGGGGTTAATCAGCCCCAGCATTTT.